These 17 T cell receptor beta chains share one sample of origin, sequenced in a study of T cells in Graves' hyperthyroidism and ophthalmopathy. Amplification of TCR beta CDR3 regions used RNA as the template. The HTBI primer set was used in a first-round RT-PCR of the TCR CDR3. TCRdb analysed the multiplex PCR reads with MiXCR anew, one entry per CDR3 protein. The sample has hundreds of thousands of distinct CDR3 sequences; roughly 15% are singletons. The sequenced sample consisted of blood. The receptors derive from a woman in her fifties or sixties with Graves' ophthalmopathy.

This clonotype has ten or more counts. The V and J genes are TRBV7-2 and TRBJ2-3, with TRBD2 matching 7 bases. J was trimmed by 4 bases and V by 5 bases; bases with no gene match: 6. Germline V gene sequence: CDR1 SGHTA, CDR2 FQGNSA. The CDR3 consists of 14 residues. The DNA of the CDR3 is TGTGCCAGCAGCCCTACACTAGCGTCAGATACGCAGTATTTT. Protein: CASSPTLASDTQYF.

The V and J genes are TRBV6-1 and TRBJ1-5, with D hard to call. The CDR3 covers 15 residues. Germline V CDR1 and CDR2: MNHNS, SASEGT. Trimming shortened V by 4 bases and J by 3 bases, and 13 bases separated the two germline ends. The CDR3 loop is CASSVGKTYNQPQHF. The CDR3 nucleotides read TGTGCCAGCAGTGTGGGGAAGACCTACAATCAGCCCCAGCATTTT.

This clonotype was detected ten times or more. In DNA form, the CDR3 reads TGTGCCAGCAGCCCTAATTTCGAGACCCAGTACTTC. This codes for CASSPNFETQYF. V gene TRBV7-8 combines with J gene TRBJ2-5; no firm D call. Germline V gene sequence: CDR1 SGHVS, CDR2 FQNEAQ. The V gene lost 5 bases and the J gene lost 5 bases, with 9 bases spanning the gap. The CDR3 runs 12 residues.

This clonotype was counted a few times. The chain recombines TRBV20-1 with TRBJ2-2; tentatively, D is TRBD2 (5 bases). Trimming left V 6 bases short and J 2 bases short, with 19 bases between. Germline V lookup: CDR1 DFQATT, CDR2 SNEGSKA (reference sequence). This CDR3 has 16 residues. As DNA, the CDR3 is TGCAGTGCGAGGGAAGGTTGGGCGGCCAACACCGGGGAGCTGTTTTTT. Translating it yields CSAREGWAANTGELFF.

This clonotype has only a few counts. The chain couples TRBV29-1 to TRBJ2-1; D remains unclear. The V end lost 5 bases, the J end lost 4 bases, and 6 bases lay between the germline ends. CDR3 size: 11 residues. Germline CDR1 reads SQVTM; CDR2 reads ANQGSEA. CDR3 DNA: TGCAGCGTTCGAAGGTACAATGAGCAGTTCTTC. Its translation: CSVRRYNEQFF.

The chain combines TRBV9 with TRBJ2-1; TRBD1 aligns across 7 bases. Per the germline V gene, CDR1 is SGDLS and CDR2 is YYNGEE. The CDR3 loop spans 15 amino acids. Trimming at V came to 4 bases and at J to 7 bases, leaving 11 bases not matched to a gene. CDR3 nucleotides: TGTGCCAGCAGCCACAGGGGCGATGGTACAAATGAGCAGTTCTTC. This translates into CASSHRGDGTNEQFF.

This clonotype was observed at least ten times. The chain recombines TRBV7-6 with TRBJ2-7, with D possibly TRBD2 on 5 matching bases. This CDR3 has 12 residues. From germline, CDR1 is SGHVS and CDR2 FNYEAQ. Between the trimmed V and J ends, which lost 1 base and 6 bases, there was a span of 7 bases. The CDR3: CASSLGGSEQYF. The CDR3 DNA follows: TGTGCCAGCAGCTTAGGTGGGAGCGAGCAGTACTTC.

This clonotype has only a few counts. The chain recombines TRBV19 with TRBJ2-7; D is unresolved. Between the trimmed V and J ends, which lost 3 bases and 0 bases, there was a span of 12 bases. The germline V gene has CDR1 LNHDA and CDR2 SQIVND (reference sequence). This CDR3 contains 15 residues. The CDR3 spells CASSIVPGPSYEQYF. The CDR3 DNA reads TGTGCCAGTAGTATCGTGCCGGGCCCCTCCTACGAGCAGTACTTC.

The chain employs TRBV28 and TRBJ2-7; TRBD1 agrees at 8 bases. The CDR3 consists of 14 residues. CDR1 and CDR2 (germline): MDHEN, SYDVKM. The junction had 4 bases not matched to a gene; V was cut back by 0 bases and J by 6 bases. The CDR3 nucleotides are TGTGCCAGCAGTTTATGGGACAGGGCGAGCGAGCAGTACTTC. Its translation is CASSLWDRASEQYF.

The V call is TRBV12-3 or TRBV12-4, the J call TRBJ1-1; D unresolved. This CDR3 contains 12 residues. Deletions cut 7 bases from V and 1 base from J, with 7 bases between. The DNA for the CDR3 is TGTGCCAGCACCCACGGGAACACTGAAGCTTTCTTT. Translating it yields CASTHGNTEAFF.

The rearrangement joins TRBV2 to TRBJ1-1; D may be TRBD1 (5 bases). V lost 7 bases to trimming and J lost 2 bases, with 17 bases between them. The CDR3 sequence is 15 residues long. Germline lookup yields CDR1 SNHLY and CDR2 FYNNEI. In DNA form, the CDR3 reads TGTGCCAGCATGAAACCGGGACCAAAAAACACTGAAGCTTTCTTT. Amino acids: CASMKPGPKNTEAFF. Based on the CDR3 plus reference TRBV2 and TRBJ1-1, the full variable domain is EPEVTQTPSHQVTQMGQEVILRCVPISNHLYFYWYRQILGQKVEFLVSFYNNEISEKSEIFDDQFSVERPDGSNFTLKIRSTKLEDSAMYFCASMKPGPKNTEAFFGQGTRLTVV.

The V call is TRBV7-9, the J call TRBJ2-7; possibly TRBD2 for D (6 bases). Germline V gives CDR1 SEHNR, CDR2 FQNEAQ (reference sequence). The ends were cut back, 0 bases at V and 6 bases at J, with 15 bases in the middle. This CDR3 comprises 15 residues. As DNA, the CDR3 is TGTGCCAGCAGCTTAGCGAACGGTCGCGGGGTCGAGCAGTACTTC. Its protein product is CASSLANGRGVEQYF.

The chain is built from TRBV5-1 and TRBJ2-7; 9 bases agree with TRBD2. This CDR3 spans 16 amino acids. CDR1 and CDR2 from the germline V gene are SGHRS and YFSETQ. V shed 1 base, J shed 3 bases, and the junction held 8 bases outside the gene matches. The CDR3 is CASSLSPLAGNYEQYF. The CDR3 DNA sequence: TGCGCCAGCAGCTTGTCTCCTCTAGCGGGAAACTACGAGCAGTACTTC. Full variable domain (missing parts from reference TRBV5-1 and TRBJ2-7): KAGVTQTPRYLIKTRGQQVTLSCSPISGHRSVSWYQQTPGQGLQFLFEYFSETQRNKGNFPGRFSGRQFSNSRSEMNVSTLELGDSALYLCASSLSPLAGNYEQYFGPGTRLTVT.

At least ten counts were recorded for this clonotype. The chain's CDR3 is CASTGGTPYEQYF. CDR3 DNA sequence: TGTGCCAGCACCGGGGGGACTCCCTACGAGCAGTACTTC. The chain recombines TRBV18 with TRBJ2-7, with 7 bases matching TRBD2. CDR3 length equals 13 residues. CDR1 KGHSH and CDR2 LQKENI come from the germline V gene. Trimming removed 8 bases from V and 2 bases from J; junction bases left unmatched: 6.

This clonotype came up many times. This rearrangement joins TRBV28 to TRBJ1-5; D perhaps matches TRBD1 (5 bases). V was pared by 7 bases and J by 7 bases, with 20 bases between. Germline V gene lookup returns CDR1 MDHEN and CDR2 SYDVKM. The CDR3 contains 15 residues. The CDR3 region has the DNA TGTGCCAGCATCAAAGGCGGGACCTCGGAACAGCCCCAGCATTTT. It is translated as CASIKGGTSEQPQHF.

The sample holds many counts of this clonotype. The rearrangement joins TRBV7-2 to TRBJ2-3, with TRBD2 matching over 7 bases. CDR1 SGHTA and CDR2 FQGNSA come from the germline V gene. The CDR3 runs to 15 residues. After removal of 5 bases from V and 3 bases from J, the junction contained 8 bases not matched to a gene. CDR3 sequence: CASSPREGLTDTQYF. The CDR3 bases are TGTGCCAGCAGCCCCAGGGAGGGGCTGACAGATACGCAGTATTTT.

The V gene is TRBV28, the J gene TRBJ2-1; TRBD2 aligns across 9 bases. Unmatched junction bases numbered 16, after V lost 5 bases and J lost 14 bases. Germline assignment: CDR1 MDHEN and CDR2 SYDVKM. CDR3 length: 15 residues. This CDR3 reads CASSTPGLAFSREFF. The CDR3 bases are TGTGCCAGCAGTACCCCGGGACTAGCCTTCTCGCGGGAGTTCTTC.